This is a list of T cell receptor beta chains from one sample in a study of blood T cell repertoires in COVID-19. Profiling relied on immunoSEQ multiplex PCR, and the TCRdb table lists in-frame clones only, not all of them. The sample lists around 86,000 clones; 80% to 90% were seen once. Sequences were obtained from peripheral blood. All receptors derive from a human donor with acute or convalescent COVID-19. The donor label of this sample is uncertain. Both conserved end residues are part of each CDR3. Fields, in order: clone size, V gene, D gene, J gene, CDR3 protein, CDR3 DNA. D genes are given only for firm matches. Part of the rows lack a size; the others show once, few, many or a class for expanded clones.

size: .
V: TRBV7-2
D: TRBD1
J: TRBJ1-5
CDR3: CASSLGGGQGTIRAQHF
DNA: TGTGCCAGCAGCTTAGGAGGGGGACAGGGGACAATTAGGGCCCAGCATTTT

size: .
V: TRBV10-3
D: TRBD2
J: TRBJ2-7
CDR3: CAISSGTSDPYEQYF
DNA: TGTGCCATCAGCTCCGGGACTAGTGATCCCTACGAGCAGTACTTC

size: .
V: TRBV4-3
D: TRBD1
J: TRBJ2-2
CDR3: CASSHNRGLNTGELFF
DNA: TGCGCCAGCAGCCATAACAGGGGCCTGAACACCGGGGAGCTGTTTTTT

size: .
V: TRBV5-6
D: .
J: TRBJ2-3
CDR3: CASSLATISTDTQYF
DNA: TGTGCCAGCAGCTTGGCTACGATTAGCACAGATACGCAGTATTTT

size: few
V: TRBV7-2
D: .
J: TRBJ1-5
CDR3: CASSSQGYSNQPQHF
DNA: TGTGCCAGCAGCTCCCAGGGCTATAGCAATCAGCCCCAGCATTTT

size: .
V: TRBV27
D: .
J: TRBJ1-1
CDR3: CARPQGLNTEAFF
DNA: TGTGCCAGACCCCAGGGGCTGAACACTGAAGCTTTCTTT

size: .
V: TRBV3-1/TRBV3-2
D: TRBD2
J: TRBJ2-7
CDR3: CASSQGPYGGSSYEQYF
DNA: TGTGCCAGCAGCCAAGGCCCCTACGGGGGGTCTTCCTACGAGCAGTACTTC

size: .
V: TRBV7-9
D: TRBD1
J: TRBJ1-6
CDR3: CASSARQGNNSPLHF
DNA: TGTGCCAGCAGCGCCCGACAGGGTAATAATTCACCCCTCCACTTT

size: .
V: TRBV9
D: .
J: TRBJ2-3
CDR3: CASSTRLGPGGGTDTQYF
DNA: TGTGCCAGCAGCACACGTCTGGGCCCCGGAGGGGGCACAGATACGCAGTATTTT

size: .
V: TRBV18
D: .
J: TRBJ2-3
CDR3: CASSPRPNGVGDTQYF
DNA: TGTGCCAGCTCACCAAGACCGAACGGGGTAGGTGATACGCAGTATTTT

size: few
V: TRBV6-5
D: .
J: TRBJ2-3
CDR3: CASSWASTDTQYF
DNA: TGTGCCAGCAGTTGGGCTAGCACAGATACGCAGTATTTT

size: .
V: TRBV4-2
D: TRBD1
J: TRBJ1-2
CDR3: CASSFPGQGATYTF
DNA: TGTGCCAGCAGCTTCCCGGGACAGGGGGCCACCTACACCTTC

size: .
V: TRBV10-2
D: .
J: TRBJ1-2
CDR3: CASKAQTYGYTF
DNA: TGCGCCAGCAAGGCACAGACCTATGGCTACACCTTC

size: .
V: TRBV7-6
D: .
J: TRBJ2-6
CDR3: CASSLVGANGANVLTF
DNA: TGTGCCAGCAGCTTGGTGGGGGCAAATGGGGCCAACGTCCTGACTTTC

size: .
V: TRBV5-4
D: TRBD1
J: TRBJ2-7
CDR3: CASSSTGDEQYF
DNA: TGTGCCAGCAGCTCGACAGGGGACGAGCAGTACTTC

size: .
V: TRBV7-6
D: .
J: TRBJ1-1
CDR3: CASSPTQLGGTEAFF
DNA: TGTGCCAGCAGCCCAACACAACTCGGGGGCACTGAAGCTTTCTTT

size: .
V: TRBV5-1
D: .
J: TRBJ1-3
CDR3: CASSLSGQISGNTIYF
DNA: TGCGCCAGCAGCTTGAGTGGACAGATCTCTGGAAACACCATATATTTT

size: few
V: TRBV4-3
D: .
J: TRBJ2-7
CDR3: CASSQAGLGGNEQYF
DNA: TGCGCCAGCAGCCAGGCCGGACTGGGCGGCAACGAGCAGTACTTC

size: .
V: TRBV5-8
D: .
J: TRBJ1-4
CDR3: CASSLGRGDEKLFF
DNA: TGTGCCAGCAGCTTGGGCAGGGGCGATGAAAAACTGTTTTTT

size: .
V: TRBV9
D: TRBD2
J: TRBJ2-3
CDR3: CASSVETSGGYSGTQYF
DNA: TGTGCCAGCAGCGTAGAGACTAGCGGGGGGTACTCCGGTACGCAGTATTTT

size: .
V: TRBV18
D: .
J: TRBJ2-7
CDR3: CASSLNRDTYEQYF
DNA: TGTGCCAGCTCACTGAACCGGGACACCTACGAGCAGTACTTC

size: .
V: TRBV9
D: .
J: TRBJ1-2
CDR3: CASSVSPRVYGYTF
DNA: TGTGCCAGCAGCGTATCGCCCCGGGTCTATGGCTACACCTTC

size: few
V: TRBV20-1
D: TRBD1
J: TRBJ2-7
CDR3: CSASYPGQGFDEQYF
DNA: TGCAGTGCTAGTTATCCGGGACAGGGGTTCGACGAGCAGTACTTC

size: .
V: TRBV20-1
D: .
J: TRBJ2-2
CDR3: CSASRGSSNTGELFF
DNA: TGCAGTGCTAGTAGGGGCAGTTCGAACACCGGGGAGCTGTTTTTT

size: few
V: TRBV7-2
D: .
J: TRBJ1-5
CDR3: CASSLLAGNQPQHF
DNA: TGTGCCAGCAGCTTATTGGCCGGCAATCAGCCCCAGCATTTT